These T cell receptor beta chains were read from a single sample in a study of shared T cell receptors in the human thymus. The table came from immunoSEQ multiplex PCR; TCRdb's copy has only in-frame clones and leaves some out. The table includes approximately 580,000 clones, around three quarters detected once. These data also formed part of another study, on human thymus T cells.

The sample comprised thymocytes. All receptors derive from a boy less than two years old with a congenital heart defect. CDR3s include the opening cysteine and the closing phenylalanine or tryptophan. The D gene is left open where the match is weak. Clone sizes are given selectively: once, few, many, or a class where the clone is expanded.

TRBJ1-4	TRBD1	few	TRBV13	15	CASSLMRGPREKLFF	TGTGCCAGCAGCTTAATGAGGGGGCCGCGTGAAAAACTGTTTTTT
TRBJ2-7	-	-	TRBV9	14	CASSAGDFNYEQYF	TGTGCCAGCAGCGCCGGGGACTTCAACTACGAGCAGTACTTC
TRBJ2-1	TRBD1	-	TRBV7-9	15	CASSSGQGLNNEQFF	TGTGCCAGCAGCTCGGGACAGGGGCTCAACAATGAGCAGTTCTTC
TRBJ1-1	-	few	TRBV12-5	15	CASGSDGTLNTEAFF	TGTGCTAGTGGTTCAGATGGGACACTGAACACTGAAGCTTTCTTT
TRBJ2-2	TRBD2	-	TRBV6-5	14	CAVGRLAPTGELFF	TGTGCCGTGGGCCGACTAGCTCCTACCGGGGAGCTGTTTTTT
TRBJ1-2	TRBD1	-	TRBV5-1	12	CASRTGFSGYTF	TGCGCCAGCAGGACAGGGTTTAGTGGCTACACCTTC
TRBJ2-7	TRBD1	-	TRBV28	13	CASLGQGGYEQYF	TGTGCCAGCCTAGGACAGGGAGGCTACGAGCAGTACTTC
TRBJ2-5	-	-	TRBV7-6	15	CASSLVSGYQETQYF	TGTGCCAGCAGCTTAGTCTCCGGGTACCAAGAGACCCAGTACTTC
TRBJ2-7	-	few	TRBV10-3	13	CAISESGARAQYF	TGTGCCATCAGTGAGTCGGGGGCAAGGGCGCAGTACTTC
TRBJ1-5	-	-	TRBV10-3	14	CAISESKSRQPQHF	TGTGCCATCAGTGAGTCGAAAAGTCGGCAGCCCCAGCATTTT
TRBJ1-5	TRBD1	-	TRBV6-1	14	CASSGTGGSQPQHF	TGTGCCAGCAGCGGGACAGGGGGCAGCCAGCCCCAGCATTTT
TRBJ1-1	-	-	TRBV28	12	CASSRGPVEAFF	TGTGCCAGCAGCCGAGGTCCAGTTGAAGCTTTCTTT
TRBJ1-2	-	-	TRBV28	14	CASSLSEEYYGYTF	TGTGCCAGCAGTTTAAGCGAGGAATACTATGGCTACACCTTC
TRBJ2-3	-	few	TRBV4-1	16	CASSQEGRGGTDTQYF	TGCGCCAGCAGCCAAGAGGGCAGGGGAGGGACAGATACGCAGTATTTT
TRBJ2-1	TRBD2	few	TRBV6-5	13	CASRGTSGNEQFF	TGTGCCAGCAGGGGGACTAGCGGCAATGAGCAGTTCTTC
TRBJ1-1	-	-	TRBV9	15	CASSVEGRATTEAFF	TGTGCCAGCAGCGTAGAAGGCAGGGCGACTACTGAAGCTTTCTTT
TRBJ2-6	TRBD1	-	TRBV19	18	CASSGQEGSPSGANVLTF	TGTGCCAGTAGCGGACAGGAAGGAAGTCCCTCTGGGGCCAACGTCCTGACTTTC
TRBJ2-7	-	-	TRBV4-3	15	CATSKASDFSYEQYF	TGCGCCACCTCTAAGGCTAGCGACTTCTCCTACGAGCAGTACTTC
TRBJ1-2	-	few	TRBV21-1	18	CASSKVTDRRHANYGYTF	TGTGCCAGCAGCAAAGTCACTGACAGGAGACACGCTAACTATGGCTACACCTTC
TRBJ1-5	-	-	TRBV4-1	13	CASSHTGTQPQHF	TGCGCCAGCAGCCATACAGGCACCCAGCCCCAGCATTTT
TRBJ2-5	-	-	TRBV7-2	14	CASSFDGRGETQYF	TGTGCCAGCAGCTTCGATGGCAGGGGCGAGACCCAGTACTTC
TRBJ2-2	TRBD2	few	TRBV27	18	CASSLRTSGSRYTGELFF	TGTGCCAGCAGTTTACGTACTAGCGGGAGTAGGTACACCGGGGAGCTGTTTTTT
TRBJ2-7	TRBD2	once	TRBV27	13	CASRGLYSYEQYF	TGTGCCAGCAGGGGACTATATAGCTACGAGCAGTACTTC
TRBJ2-1	TRBD2	-	TRBV25-1	17	CASSSPGASGSAREQFF	TGTGCCAGCAGTTCCCCGGGGGCAAGCGGGAGCGCTCGAGAGCAGTTCTTC
TRBJ2-1	TRBD2	-	TRBV29-1	15	CSVGALAGGPNEQFF	TGCAGCGTTGGAGCTCTAGCGGGAGGGCCTAATGAGCAGTTCTTC
TRBJ1-5	TRBD1	-	TRBV9	14	CASSDGTGNQPQHF	TGTGCCAGCAGCGATGGGACAGGCAATCAGCCCCAGCATTTT
TRBJ2-1	-	-	TRBV18	15	CASSPSRLAYNEQFF	TGTGCCAGCTCACCATCCCGACTAGCCTACAATGAGCAGTTCTTC
TRBJ2-3	TRBD2	few	TRBV7-2	18	CASTTRDSGRASTDTQYF	TGTGCCAGCACCACCCGTGATAGCGGGAGGGCCAGCACAGATACGCAGTATTTT
TRBJ2-7	-	-	TRBV14	14	CASSLNRRAYEQYF	TGTGCCAGCAGTCTCAACCGACGGGCCTACGAGCAGTACTTC
TRBJ1-3	-	few	TRBV16	13	CASKEGYGNTIYF	TGTGCCAGCAAGGAGGGCTACGGAAACACCATATATTTT
TRBJ2-1	TRBD1	-	TRBV30	13	CAWTRDRGREQFF	TGTGCCTGGACTAGGGACAGGGGGCGGGAGCAGTTCTTC
TRBJ2-7	TRBD2	-	TRBV7-2	18	CASSLVAVVSGSPYEQYF	TGTGCCAGCAGCTTAGTGGCGGTTGTTAGCGGGAGCCCCTACGAGCAGTACTTC
TRBJ2-7	-	few	TRBV9	14	CASSPTEEAASQYF	TGTGCCAGCAGCCCCACCGAGGAGGCGGCCTCGCAGTACTTC
TRBJ2-7	TRBD2	-	TRBV11-2	15	CASRGGLAGAYEQYF	TGTGCCAGCAGGGGGGGCCTAGCGGGGGCCTACGAGCAGTACTTC
TRBJ2-5	TRBD2	-	TRBV7-3	13	CASSQSGAETQYF	TGTGCCAGCAGCCAAAGCGGGGCTGAGACCCAGTACTTC
TRBJ2-1	-	-	TRBV2	15	CASSVWRLAYNEQFF	TGTGCCAGCAGTGTCTGGAGGTTGGCCTACAATGAGCAGTTCTTC
TRBJ2-1	TRBD2	-	TRBV27	14	CASSGSGTRNEQFF	TGTGCCAGCAGCGGTTCCGGGACTAGGAATGAGCAGTTCTTC
TRBJ1-3	-	-	TRBV4-1	13	CASSPGSGNTIYF	TGCGCCAGCAGCCCGGGCTCTGGAAACACCATATATTTT
TRBJ1-4	-	-	TRBV30	17	CAWSVTPQAPTNEKLFF	TGTGCCTGGAGTGTTACCCCACAGGCCCCAACTAATGAAAAACTGTTTTTT
TRBJ1-2	-	-	TRBV20-1	11	CSAPSGGGYTF	TGCAGTGCTCCTTCCGGAGGCGGCTACACCTTC